This T cell receptor beta chain was recorded in a study of monozygotic twins with inflammatory bowel disease. Germline V lookup: CDR1 LGHDT, CDR2 YNNKEL (reference sequence). The CDR3 is made up of 15 amino acids. TCRdb reanalyzed the 5' RACE reads, giving one entry per CDR3 protein sequence and no DNA. The ten top clones account for about 2.5%, within a sample of a few hundred thousand distinct CDR3 sequences. This chain links TRBV3-1 with TRBJ2-7; absent DNA, TCRdb's TRBD1 call cannot be checked. Input material: blood. The receptor comes from a human donor with ulcerative colitis or Crohn's disease, or a healthy co-twin of an affected twin (not recorded which). The CDR3 spells CASSQRGQGFYEQYF.